Below, 15 T cell receptor beta chains from the same sample are listed, as sequenced in a study of pediatric ulcerative colitis. Produced via immunoSEQ multiplex PCR; TCRdb's table is partial and in-frame only. Of under 70,000 clones listed, 85% to 90% were seen once; the top ten hold nearly 1.5%. The sequencing sample was made of blood. Source of these receptors: a boy between 10 and 17 years old who was a control in a study of pediatric ulcerative colitis.

This chain connects TRBV5-1 to TRBJ2-1, with 8 bases aligning to TRBD2. The CDR3 length is 16 residues. Germline V gene sequence: CDR1 SGHRS, CDR2 YFSETQ. V was pared by 1 base and J by 3 bases, with 6 bases of the junction left unmatched. DNA of the CDR3: TGCGCCAGCAGCTTGCGTCCAGCGGGGGTCTACAATGAGCAGTTCTTC. Translation gives CASSLRPAGVYNEQFF.

This clone came up a few times. This chain uses TRBV4-1 with TRBJ2-5, with TRBD2 identical over 9 bases. This CDR3 has 15 residues. V lost 1 base and J lost 3; bases outside the gene matches: 3. CDR1 and CDR2 (germline): MGHRA, YSYEKL. CDR3 protein: CASSQVLAGEETQYF. CDR3 in DNA: TGCGCCAGCAGCCAAGTTTTAGCGGGAGAAGAGACCCAGTACTTC.

The chain combines TRBV9 with TRBJ2-7, with unresolved D. This CDR3 spans 14 amino acids. V gave up 0 bases and J gave up 3 bases, with 10 bases separating them. Germline CDR1 SGDLS, CDR2 YYNGEE. This CDR3 reads CASSVEGSFYEQYF. CDR3 bases: TGTGCCAGCAGCGTAGAGGGTAGCTTCTACGAGCAGTACTTC.

The chain combines TRBV27 with TRBJ2-3; a weak D match, TRBD2 (6 bases). CDR1 is MNHEY and CDR2 is SMNVEV in the germline V gene (reference sequence). CDR3 length equals 19 residues. V shed 2 bases and J shed 0 bases, with 21 bases lying between them. CDR3 sequence: CASSLGVERVRMSTDTQYF. As DNA, the CDR3 is TGTGCCAGCAGTTTAGGGGTGGAGCGGGTCCGTATGAGCACAGATACGCAGTATTTT.

This clone occurred once. V gene TRBV6-5 combines with J gene TRBJ1-1; no clear D. V shed 2 bases and J shed 4 bases, with 11 bases lying between them. The CDR3 length is 14 residues. Germline V lookup: CDR1 MNHEY, CDR2 SVGAGI. CDR3 sequence (DNA): TGTGCCAGCAGTTACGCGGGGAAGGGCACTGAAGCTTTCTTT. Protein sequence: CASSYAGKGTEAFF.

The chain recombines TRBV4-3 with TRBJ2-1; the D is unclear. CDR3 size: 13 residues. Trimming stripped 4 bases from V and 10 bases from J, with 14 bases between. Looked up from germline, CDR1 is LGHNA and CDR2 is YSLEER. The CDR3 nucleotides are TGCGCCAGCAGCCCCTGGTTAGGTCAGGAGCAGTTCTTC. Translation gives CASSPWLGQEQFF.

The chain employs TRBV4-3 and TRBJ1-4, with D possibly TRBD1 on 5 matching bases. This CDR3 region has 16 residues. V dropped 2 bases and J dropped 7 bases, with 17 bases sitting between them. Looked up from germline, CDR1 is LGHNA and CDR2 is YSLEER. This CDR3 reads CASSQKIHQGAEKLFF. The CDR3 DNA follows: TGCGCCAGCAGCCAAAAGATCCATCAGGGAGCTGAAAAACTGTTTTTT.

This clone was seen only once. The chain uses TRBV28 and TRBJ1-2; TRBD1 agrees at 8 bases. Germline lookup yields CDR1 MDHEN and CDR2 SYDVKM. Trimming cost V 6 bases and J 3 bases; bases outside gene matches: 3. The CDR3 consists of 13 residues. The CDR3 is CASRPTGDYGYTF. CDR3 sequence (DNA): TGTGCCAGCAGGCCGACAGGGGACTATGGCTACACCTTC.

The chain links TRBV19 to TRBJ2-2, with 9 bases matching TRBD1. V shed 5 bases and J 5 bases; nucleotides not matched to a gene: 6. This CDR3 spans 15 amino acids. Germline V gives CDR1 LNHDA, CDR2 SQIVND (reference sequence). The CDR3 sequence is CASSFPGQGTGELFF. In DNA form, the CDR3 reads TGTGCCAGTAGTTTTCCGGGACAGGGTACCGGGGAGCTGTTTTTT.

V and J are TRBV4-2 and TRBJ1-1; 7 bases align to TRBD1. The CDR3 totals 16 residues. The V gene end was trimmed by 3 bases and the J gene end by 6 bases; junction bases not matched to a gene: 13. The V gene's germline CDR1 is LGHNA and CDR2 YNFKEQ. CDR3 sequence (DNA): TGTGCCAGCAGCCAGATGGAAAGACAGGGTGAGGCTGAAGCTTTCTTT. This sequence encodes CASSQMERQGEAEAFF.

The rearrangement uses TRBV6-1 and TRBJ1-1, with D tentatively TRBD1 (5 bases). The CDR3 contains 14 residues. Germline loops: CDR1 MNHNS, CDR2 SASEGT. V lost 7 bases to trimming and J lost 2 bases, with 14 bases between them. The CDR3: CASNPTAYNTEAFF. Here the CDR3 DNA reads TGTGCCAGCAACCCGACAGCATACAACACTGAAGCTTTCTTT.

The chain joins TRBV4-1 to TRBJ2-1; perhaps D is TRBD1 or TRBD2 (5 bases each). Germline CDR1 is MGHRA and CDR2 is YSYEKL. The CDR3 loop spans 15 amino acids. Deletions cut 3 bases from V and 5 bases from J, with 14 bases between. The CDR3 region has the DNA TGCGCCAGCAGCCACGGGACCACTAGGAACAATGAGCAGTTCTTC. Its protein is CASSHGTTRNNEQFF.

This chain uses TRBV11-2 with TRBJ2-7; D is ambiguous. The germline V gene encodes CDR1 SGHAT and CDR2 FQNNGV. Trimming removed 0 bases from V and 3 bases from J, with 12 bases in between. CDR3 length: 15 amino acids. The CDR3 sequence is CASSLEPTRFYEQYF. CDR3 nucleotide sequence: TGTGCCAGCAGCTTAGAGCCGACAAGGTTCTACGAGCAGTACTTC.

The chain is built from TRBV6-5 and TRBJ1-2, with 7 bases aligning to TRBD1. Germline V lookup: CDR1 MNHEY, CDR2 SVGAGI. The V gene end was trimmed by 6 bases and the J gene end by 3 bases; junction bases not matched to a gene: 4. CDR3 size: 13 residues. CDR3 DNA: TGTGCCAGCAGAACAGGGGAGGACTATGGCTACACCTTC. Protein sequence: CASRTGEDYGYTF.

This clone was seen more than once but under ten times. J is TRBJ1-2 and V is TRBV2; the D is unclear. The CDR3 is 14 residues long. The germline V gene encodes CDR1 SNHLY and CDR2 FYNNEI. The V end lost 4 bases, the J end lost 4 bases, and 13 bases lay between the germline ends. For the CDR3, the DNA is TGTGCCAGCAGTGCCTGGGAAGGCATCTATGGCTACACCTTC. Protein sequence: CASSAWEGIYGYTF.